The clone carrying this T cell receptor (beta chain) showed up many times. The CDR3 runs to 17 residues. Trimming took 1 base from V and 1 from J; bases not matched to a gene: 10. Unique molecular identifiers were incorporated during preparation of the TCRbeta library. From the PCR reads, TCRdb called clonotypes with MiXCR, one entry per CDR3 protein. The profile shows 450,000 to 600,000 distinct CDR3 sequences, 10% to 15% of them singletons. The data belong to a study of T-cell reconstitution after alpha-beta-depleted transplantation in children. The sample here was PBMCs, mostly from graft donor cells, taken 360 days after TCRalphabeta/CD19-depleted stem cell transplant. The chain recombines TRBV12-3 or TRBV12-4 with TRBJ2-7; TRBD1 matches 7 bases. This TCR came from a male patient aged 10-17 years who had a stem cell transplant for acute myeloid leukemia, so the T cells may come from the graft donor. The CDR3 spells CASSLVMNSGQSYEQYF. As DNA, the CDR3 is TGTGCCAGCAGTTTAGTGATGAACTCGGGACAGTCCTACGAGCAGTACTTC.